The T cell receptor (beta chain) under discussion was sequenced for a study of neurological immune-mediated disorders. General observations from the study: CDR3 amino acid sequences of expanded clones were not shared across subjects, a result suggesting private repertoires in all groups.

The time point: technical triplicate 3. Where libraries were unsorted, they were derived from 2 million PBMCs stored at -80 degrees C. By 5'RACE with 10-nucleotide random UMIs, the cDNA was made. Sequencing runs each yielded over 170 million TCR-beta sequences from 15-18 subjects. Each CDR3 protein is one row after TCRdb ran MiXCR on the 5' RACE reads. The sample lists 45,000 or so distinct CDR3 sequences, roughly 21% occurring once. With regard to this clonotype: The antigen is unknown.

The CDR3 sequence is 15 residues long. Germline V CDR1 and CDR2: KGHSH, LQKENI. V was pared by 1 base and J by 4 bases, with 11 bases between. The sequenced material came from PBMCs. The chain is built from TRBV18 and TRBJ1-3, with TRBD1 as a possible D gene (6 bases). The clonotype originates from a man aged 55-75 years with HTLV-1-associated myelopathy (HAM/TSP). The CDR3 coding sequence is TGTGCCAGCTCACCACAACAGGGTGCGGGAAACACCATATATTTT. This gives the protein CASSPQQGAGNTIYF.